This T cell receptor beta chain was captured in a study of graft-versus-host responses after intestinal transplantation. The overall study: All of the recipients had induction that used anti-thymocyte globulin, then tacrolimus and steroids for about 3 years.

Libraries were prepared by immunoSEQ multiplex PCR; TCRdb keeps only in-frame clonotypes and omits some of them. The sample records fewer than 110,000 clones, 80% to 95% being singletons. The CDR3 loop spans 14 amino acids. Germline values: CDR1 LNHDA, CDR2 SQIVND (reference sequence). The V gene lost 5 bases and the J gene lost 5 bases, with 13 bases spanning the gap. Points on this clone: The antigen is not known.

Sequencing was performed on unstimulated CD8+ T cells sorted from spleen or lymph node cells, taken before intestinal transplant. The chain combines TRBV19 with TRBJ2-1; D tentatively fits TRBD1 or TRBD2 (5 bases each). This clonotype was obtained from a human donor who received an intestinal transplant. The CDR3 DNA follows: TGTGCCAGTAGTCTAAGGGACCTCGACAATGAGCAGTTCTTC. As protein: CASSLRDLDNEQFF.